This TCR beta chain comes out of a study of T cell responses to AZD1222 COVID-19 vaccine. Broader study findings: Seropositive at baseline were only a handful of AZD1222 recipients.

On this clone itself: Its antigen is not known.

Method: immunoSEQ multiplex PCR; TCRdb's copy keeps in-frame clones and lacks some. The sample includes about 160,000 clones, roughly 88% of them seen just once. Per germline, CDR1 LGHDT and CDR2 YNNKEL (reference sequence). Between the trimmed V and J ends, which lost 6 bases and 5 bases, there was a span of 17 bases. The CDR3 has 16 residues. The specimen comprised peripheral blood, sampled 28 days after the second AZD1222 dose. This chain uses TRBV3-1 (or the pseudogene TRBV3-2) with TRBJ1-6, with no clear D. The receptor was isolated from an adult who received the AZD1222 COVID-19 vaccine. The CDR3 here is CASRLDGVGNNSPLHF. The CDR3 region has the DNA TGTGCCAGCAGGCTCGATGGGGTAGGGAATAATTCACCCCTCCACTTT.